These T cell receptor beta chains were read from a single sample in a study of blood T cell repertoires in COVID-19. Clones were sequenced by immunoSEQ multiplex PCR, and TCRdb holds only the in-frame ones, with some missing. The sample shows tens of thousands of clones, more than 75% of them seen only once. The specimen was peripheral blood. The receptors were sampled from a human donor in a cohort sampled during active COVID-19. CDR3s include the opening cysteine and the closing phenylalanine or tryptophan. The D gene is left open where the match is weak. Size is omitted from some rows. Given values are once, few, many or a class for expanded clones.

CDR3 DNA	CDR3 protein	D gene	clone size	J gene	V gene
TGCGCCAGCAGCTTGGATCGACAGTTACCATCTAACTATGGCTACACCTTC	CASSLDRQLPSNYGYTF	NA	once	TRBJ1-2	TRBV5-1
TGTGCCAGCAGCCAAGAGCGGTTTTCTCCCGGGGGCACTGAAGCTTTCTTT	CASSQERFSPGGTEAFF	NA	NA	TRBJ1-1	TRBV4-2
TGTGCCAGCAGCCTCGGACTAGCGGGGGCCCAAGAGACCCAGTACTTC	CASSLGLAGAQETQYF	TRBD2	NA	TRBJ2-5	TRBV7-2
TGTGCCAGCAGCCAAGATAGGGCTACGAGGGATGGCTACACCTTC	CASSQDRATRDGYTF	NA	NA	TRBJ1-2	TRBV4-2
TGCGCCAGCAGCCAAGAAGCACTAGCGGAATACAATGAGCAGTTCTTC	CASSQEALAEYNEQFF	TRBD2	NA	TRBJ2-1	TRBV4-1
TGCAGCTCGTGGACAGGGGAAGAGACCCAGTACTTC	CSSWTGEETQYF	TRBD1	NA	TRBJ2-5	TRBV29-1
TGTGCCAGCAGCCTAGGGGCCGAACTTGGGGGCTACACCTTC	CASSLGAELGGYTF	NA	NA	TRBJ1-2	TRBV7-6
TGTGCCAGCTCACCCCGCCTGGCAAGGGGACACCGGGGAGCTGTTTTT	CASSPRLARGHRGAVF	NA	NA	TRBJ2-2	TRBV18
TGTGCCATCAGGGGGGGAGACGGTACTGAAGCTTTCTTT	CAIRGGDGTEAFF	NA	once	TRBJ1-1	TRBV10-3
TGTGCCAGCAGTAAGCGGGGGGGCTCCTACAATGAGCAGTTCTTC	CASSKRGGSYNEQFF	TRBD2	once	TRBJ2-1	TRBV2
TGTGCCTGTAACGAACAGGCAACTAATGAAAAACTGTTTTTT	CACNEQATNEKLFF	NA	NA	TRBJ1-4	TRBV30
TGTGCCAGCAGCGCCTGGAAAGCGGGGGGTGATCTTAATGAGCAGTTCTTC	CASSAWKAGGDLNEQFF	TRBD2	once	TRBJ2-1	TRBV4-2
TGTGCCAGCAGCCAAGTTCAGGGAACCTATGGCTACACCTTC	CASSQVQGTYGYTF	NA	NA	TRBJ1-2	TRBV3-1/TRBV3-2
TGTGCCAGCAGCCGGGACAGCTCCTACGAGCAGTACTTC	CASSRDSSYEQYF	TRBD1	NA	TRBJ2-7	TRBV27
TGTGCCAGTAGTATCATAGGAGGCAATACGCAGTATTTT	CASSIIGGNTQYF	NA	NA	TRBJ2-3	TRBV19